Each of the 8 T cell receptor beta chains below was sequenced from the same sample in a study of OX40 agonist ivuxolimab in advanced cancers. Measured with immunoSEQ multiplex PCR; TCRdb has only the in-frame clones, and not every one. The sample carries 80,000 to 100,000 clones, 70% to 90% recorded once. The sequences come from CD4+ or CD8+ T cells sorted from blood, collected in a trial of the OX40 agonist ivuxolimab. The receptors here all came from an adult with an advanced solid tumor such as melanoma, head and neck, liver or kidney cancer.

This chain links TRBV7-9 with TRBJ1-2, with 9 bases aligning to TRBD1. The germline V gene encodes CDR1 SEHNR and CDR2 FQNEAQ (reference sequence). The CDR3 is 17 residues long. The ends lost 8 bases at V and 1 base at J; junction bases unmatched: 14. CDR3 region: CASGPPRRQGVNYGYTF. For the CDR3, the DNA is TGTGCCAGCGGCCCACCTCGGCGACAGGGGGTTAACTATGGCTACACCTTC. Full variable domain (remainder filled in from reference TRBV7-9 and TRBJ1-2): DTGVSQNPRHKITKRGQNVTFRCDPISEHNRLYWYRQTLGQGPEFLTYFQNEAQLEKSRLLSDRFSAERPKGSFSTLEIQRTEQGDSAMYLCASGPPRRQGVNYGYTFGSGTRLTVV.

The chain is built from TRBV29-1 and TRBJ2-1; 9 bases fit TRBD1. The germline V gene has CDR1 SQVTM and CDR2 ANQGSEA. CDR3 length equals 15 residues. V was pared by 4 bases and J by 5 bases, with 9 bases of the junction left unmatched. The CDR3 reads CSVGLQTGGHNEQFF. The CDR3 nucleotides are TGCAGCGTTGGGCTACAGACAGGGGGACACAATGAGCAGTTCTTC.

The chain employs TRBV7-2 and TRBJ2-1, with D perhaps matching TRBD1 (5 bases). Germline values: CDR1 SGHTA, CDR2 FQGNSA. CDR3 length equals 13 residues. Trimming took 5 bases from V and 8 from J, leaving 13 bases between them. CDR3 sequence reads: CASSKQAWDEQFF. Here the CDR3 DNA reads TGTGCCAGCAGCAAACAGGCCTGGGATGAGCAGTTCTTC.

This chain connects TRBV29-1 to TRBJ1-5, with 10 bases lining up with TRBD1. The CDR3 is 14 residues long. The germline CDR1 and CDR2 sequences are SQVTM and ANQGSEA. V lost 4 bases, J lost 1 base, and 1 base stayed unmatched. Here the CDR3 DNA reads TGCAGCGTTGCGGGACAGGGGAGCAATCAGCCCCAGCATTTT. It specifies CSVAGQGSNQPQHF.

The rearrangement joins TRBV4-3 to TRBJ1-2; D possibly corresponds to TRBD1 (5 bases). Germline V gene data show CDR1 as LGHNA and CDR2 as YSLEER. The CDR3 is made up of 14 amino acids. V lost 4 bases and J 6 bases, leaving 15 bases between the germline ends. The CDR3 DNA sequence: TGCGCCAGCAGCCGGACTGCGGGGGAGAATGGCTACACCTTC. It yields the protein CASSRTAGENGYTF.

The CDR3 DNA is TGTGCCAGCAGCAGAACTAGCGGGATGGGCAATGAGCAGTTCTTC. This translates into CASSRTSGMGNEQFF. The chain links TRBV7-9 to TRBJ2-1; TRBD2 matches 10 bases. CDR1 is SEHNR and CDR2 is FQNEAQ in the germline V gene (reference sequence). The CDR3 extends over 15 amino acids. V lost 5 bases and J lost 6; bases outside the gene matches: 7.

This sequence joins TRBV11-3 and TRBJ1-1, with unresolved D. Trimming cost V 2 bases and J 2 bases, with 6 bases left between them. This CDR3 comprises 13 residues. Per germline, CDR1 SGHNT and CDR2 YENEEA. CDR3 nucleotide sequence: TGTGCCAGCAGCTTACGCCTCAACACTGAAGCTTTCTTT. Amino acid sequence: CASSLRLNTEAFF.

The rearrangement joins TRBV5-1 to TRBJ1-2; D is perhaps TRBD1 (5 bases). There are 15 residues in the CDR3. From germline, CDR1 is SGHRS and CDR2 YFSETQ. Between the trimmed V and J ends, which lost 0 bases and 1 base, there was a span of 10 bases. The CDR3 reads CASSLGDGDNYGYTF. For the CDR3, the DNA is TGCGCCAGCAGCTTGGGGGACGGGGATAACTATGGCTACACCTTC.